This T cell receptor beta chain was sequenced in a study of T-cell reconstitution after alpha-beta-depleted transplantation in children. This CDR3 spans 15 amino acids. Deletions cut 6 bases from V and 7 bases from J, with 21 bases between. Germline V CDR1 and CDR2: DFQATT, SNEGSKA (reference sequence). Unique molecular identifiers featured in how the TCRbeta library was prepared. Via MiXCR, TCRdb re-called the PCR reads, giving one row per CDR3 protein. Of hundreds of thousands of distinct CDR3 sequences in the sample, roughly 17% are singletons; the top ten hold approximately 1%. This clonotype was detected many times.

This sequence was found in a human donor who donated a stem cell graft to a child with acute myeloid leukemia. The V call is TRBV20-1, the J call TRBJ2-2, with D perhaps TRBD1 or TRBD2 (5 bases each). Sequenced material: PBMCs from the stem cell graft donor, taken from the stem cell graft. CDR3 DNA sequence: TGCAGTGCCGTCCACCGACGGGGACCCGACGGGGAGCTGTTTTTT. This sequence encodes CSAVHRRGPDGELFF.